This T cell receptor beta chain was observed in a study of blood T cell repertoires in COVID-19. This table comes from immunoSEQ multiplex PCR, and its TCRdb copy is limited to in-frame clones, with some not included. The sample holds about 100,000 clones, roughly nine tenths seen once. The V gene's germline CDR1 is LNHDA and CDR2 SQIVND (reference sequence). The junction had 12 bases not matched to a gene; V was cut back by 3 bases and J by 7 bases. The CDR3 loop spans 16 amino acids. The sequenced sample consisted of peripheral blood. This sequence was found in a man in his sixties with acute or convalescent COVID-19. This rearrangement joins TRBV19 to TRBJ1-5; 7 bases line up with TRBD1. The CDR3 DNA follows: TGTGCCAGTAGTATTTTAGCTTGGGACAGAGGCCAGCCCCAGCATTTT. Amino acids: CASSILAWDRGQPQHF.